This T cell receptor (beta chain) is from a study of T cells after yellow fever vaccination. Study-level results: A large majority of primary-vaccination clones showed up again after the booster (96% CD4, around 85% CD8).

Researchers made TCR cDNA using 5'RACE template switching, and this step added a universal primer site and UMIs. A single record per CDR3 protein comes from TCRdb applying MiXCR to the 5' RACE reads. The table includes more than 300,000 distinct CDR3 sequences, about 10% detected once. This clonotype was observed a few times. What it binds is not known. CDR3 length equals 14 residues. Trimming cost V 3 bases and J 1 base, with 9 bases left between them. The clonotype originates from a man between 18 and 29 years old who received the YFV17D yellow fever vaccine. V gene TRBV12-3 or TRBV12-4 combines with J gene TRBJ1-1, with D possibly matching TRBD1 (6 bases). The sequenced sample was CD4+ T cells sorted from PBMCs, obtained 45 days after the yellow fever booster vaccination. CDR3 sequence: CASSFGRGNTEAFF. The CDR3 DNA reads TGTGCCAGCAGTTTTGGCAGGGGGAACACTGAAGCTTTCTTT.